Listed here are 18 T cell receptor beta chains from one sample, sequenced in a study of blood T cell repertoires in COVID-19. Clones were read by immunoSEQ multiplex PCR, and TCRdb kept only the in-frame ones, dropping some. The sample carries more than 150,000 clones, roughly three quarters recorded once. The specimen was PBMCs or T cells enriched from blood (not recorded which). All receptors come from a man aged 60-69 years who had been exposed to COVID-19.

This clone was detected ten times or more. V usage is TRBV19 and J usage is TRBJ2-3; D is unclear. CDR1 is LNHDA and CDR2 is SQIVND in the germline V gene (reference sequence). The CDR3 consists of 13 residues. With 5 bases removed from V and 6 bases from J, the gap between germline ends came to 12 bases. The DNA for the CDR3 is TGTGCCAGTAGTTTCCCGGGTCGGGATACGCAGTATTTT. It translates to CASSFPGRDTQYF.

The DNA of the CDR3 is TGTGCCTGGAGGTTCACAGGGTCAACTAATGAAAAACTGTTTTTT. It codes for CAWRFTGSTNEKLFF. This chain connects TRBV30 to TRBJ1-4; tentative D call: TRBD1 (6 bases). V lost 3 bases and J lost 0, with 11 bases in between. CDR3 length: 15 residues. Looked up from germline, CDR1 is GTSNPN and CDR2 is SVGIG (reference sequence).

The table lists this clone with a few counts. The chain recombines TRBV2 with TRBJ2-6, with a tentative D call TRBD2 (6 bases). V lost 8 bases and J lost 1, with 9 bases in between. Germline V gives CDR1 SNHLY, CDR2 FYNNEI. This CDR3 contains 14 residues. The CDR3 DNA sequence: TGTGCCAGCCGGAGGGAATCTGGGGCCAACGTCCTGACTTTC. Protein sequence: CASRRESGANVLTF.

This clone has just a few counts. The same CDR3 can be traced to other DNA sequences in this sample. V is TRBV5-1 and J is TRBJ2-3, with a weak D call TRBD2 (5 bases). Germline CDR1 is SGHRS and CDR2 is YFSETQ. The CDR3 totals 15 residues. Trimming pared 5 bases from V and 0 bases from J, leaving 13 bases between. CDR3 nucleotide sequence: TGCGCCAGCAGTCGATCCGGGATTAGCACAGATACGCAGTATTTT. Encoded protein: CASSRSGISTDTQYF.

The genes are TRBV29-1 and TRBJ2-4, with 8 bases lining up with TRBD2. The CDR3 consists of 14 residues. Germline V gene sequence: CDR1 SQVTM, CDR2 ANQGSEA. V dropped 6 bases and J dropped 3; count of bases not matched to a gene: 7. The DNA for the CDR3 is TGCAGCGTGACTAGCGTGGGAGTCAAAAACATTCAGTACTTC. Amino acids: CSVTSVGVKNIQYF.

This clone was seen a handful of times. The gene calls are TRBV19 and TRBJ1-5; 7 nucleotides match TRBD1. This CDR3 is 13 amino acids long. Germline values: CDR1 LNHDA, CDR2 SQIVND (reference sequence). The J segment lost 3 bases and the V segment lost 10 bases, leaving 6 bases of the junction unmatched. The CDR3 here is CATWTGINQPQHF. In DNA, the CDR3 is TGTGCCACCTGGACAGGAATCAATCAGCCCCAGCATTTT.

This chain links TRBV10-3 with TRBJ2-1; 9 bases map to TRBD2. The CDR3 consists of 17 residues. V shed 4 bases, J shed 3 bases, and the junction held 10 bases outside the gene matches. CDR1 is ENHRY, CDR2 SYGVKD, per germline. The chain's CDR3 is CAISVPPRREGYNEQFF. DNA for the CDR3: TGTGCCATCAGTGTGCCCCCCAGGCGGGAGGGCTACAATGAGCAGTTCTTC.

The V call is TRBV18, the J call TRBJ1-4; weak D call: TRBD1 (5 bases). Trimming shortened V by 3 bases and J by 7 bases, and 15 bases separated the two germline ends. The CDR3 contains 15 residues. Germline lookup yields CDR1 KGHSH and CDR2 LQKENI. The CDR3 loop reads CASSPIDSNPEKLFF. For the CDR3, the DNA is TGTGCCAGCTCACCTATAGACAGTAACCCTGAAAAACTGTTTTTT.

Only a few counts were recorded for this clone. The chain uses TRBV6-5 and TRBJ2-7; 7 nucleotides line up with TRBD1. The germline V gene encodes CDR1 MNHEY and CDR2 SVGAGI. The CDR3 contains 14 residues. The trim removed 5 bases at V and 4 bases at J, leaving 8 bases unmatched. This CDR3 reads CASSPATGIYEQYF. The CDR3 nucleotides read TGTGCCAGCAGTCCGGCGACAGGGATATACGAGCAGTACTTC.

The chain combines TRBV29-1 with TRBJ2-7; tentative D call: TRBD2 (6 bases). This CDR3 is 13 amino acids long. V was cut by 6 bases and J by 3 bases, with 15 bases left in between. Germline values: CDR1 SQVTM, CDR2 ANQGSEA. This CDR3 is CSVGVVEGYEQYF. The CDR3 nucleotides are TGCAGCGTGGGGGTGGTGGAGGGCTACGAGCAGTACTTC.

V usage is TRBV5-1 and J usage is TRBJ2-1; 10 bases are a match to TRBD2. The CDR3 loop spans 15 amino acids. Trimming took 7 bases from V and 4 from J; bases not matched to a gene: 8. CDR1 and CDR2 (germline): SGHRS, YFSETQ. CDR3 nucleotide sequence: TGCGCCAGCCACGATGGGACTAGCGATTACAATGAGCAGTTCTTC. Amino acids: CASHDGTSDYNEQFF.

This chain uses TRBV5-4 with TRBJ2-6; 7 bases are a match to TRBD1. CDR1 and CDR2 from the germline V gene are SGHNT and YYREEE (reference sequence). This CDR3 region has 16 residues. With V trimmed by 0 bases and J by 0 bases, 0 bases remained unmatched. The CDR3 bases are TGTGCCAGCAGCTTGGGACAGGGCTCTGGGGCCAACGTCCTGACTTTC. It codes for CASSLGQGSGANVLTF. The full variable domain, its missing parts supplied by reference TRBV5-4 and TRBJ2-6, is ETGVTQSPTHLIKTRGQQVTLRCSSQSGHNTVSWYQQALGQGPQFIFQYYREEENGRGNFPPRFSGLQFPNYSSELNVNALELDDSALYLCASSLGQGSGANVLTFGAGSRLTVL.

The chain uses TRBV10-1 and TRBJ2-5; 10 bases map to TRBD2. The CDR3 is made up of 15 amino acids. V lost 8 bases to trimming and J lost 2 bases; unmatched junction nucleotides: 8. Per the germline V gene, CDR1 is WNHNN and CDR2 is SYGVQD (reference sequence). The CDR3 region has the DNA TGCGCCAGCTCAAGCGGGAGGGGGTGGCAAGAGACCCAGTACTTC. It specifies CASSSGRGWQETQYF.

With respect to this clone: Other DNA sequences in this specimen translate into the identical CDR3. The chain couples TRBV28 to TRBJ2-1; 15 nucleotides match TRBD2. The V gene end was trimmed by 6 bases and the J gene end by 8 bases; junction bases not matched to a gene: 5. Germline CDR1 and CDR2: MDHEN and SYDVKM. This CDR3 region has 15 residues. The CDR3 sequence is CASSTGLAGGYEQFF. As DNA, the CDR3 is TGTGCCAGCAGCACGGGACTAGCGGGAGGTTATGAGCAGTTCTTC.

In DNA form, the CDR3 reads TGTGCCAGCAGTGAAGCCTTCAACACTGAAGCTTTCTTT. This translates into CASSEAFNTEAFF. V usage is TRBV6-1 and J usage is TRBJ1-1; no definite D call. CDR3 length: 13 amino acids. The germline gives CDR1 MNHNS, CDR2 SASEGT. V was shortened by 0 bases and J by 2 bases, with 4 bases between the two germline ends.

This chain connects TRBV11-3 to TRBJ1-6; maybe TRBD1 (5 bases). Germline-derived CDR1 and CDR2 are SGHNT and YENEEA. V dropped 0 bases and J dropped 6 bases, with 12 bases sitting between them. The CDR3 is 16 amino acids. The CDR3 DNA reads as TGTGCCAGCAGCTTAGATCGGGGGGTCGGTAATTCACCCCTCCACTTT. The encoded protein is CASSLDRGVGNSPLHF.

This rearrangement joins TRBV5-4 to TRBJ2-1, with TRBD2 matching 7 bases. Germline V lookup: CDR1 SGHNT, CDR2 YYREEE (reference sequence). Trimming at V came to 0 bases and at J to 4 bases, leaving 7 bases not matched to a gene. The CDR3 covers 16 residues. This chain's CDR3 is CASSLGSGGPYNEQFF. CDR3 nucleotides: TGTGCCAGCAGCTTGGGGTCGGGAGGCCCATACAATGAGCAGTTCTTC.

Concerning this clone: The junction and the germline gene differ at one end; a read error may be behind it. The chain carries TRBV28 and TRBJ2-1; 9 bases fit TRBD2. CDR3 size: 15 residues. The germline V gene has CDR1 MDHEN and CDR2 SYDVKM. For the CDR3, the DNA is TGTGCCAGCAATGTGCCTAGCGGGACCTACAATAAGCAGTTCTTC. It is translated as CASNVPSGTYNKQFF.